The 19 T cell receptor beta chains below come from one sample, sequenced in a study of OX40 agonist ivuxolimab in advanced cancers. Generated by immunoSEQ multiplex PCR, the TCRdb table keeps only in-frame clones and is missing some. The sample lists around 80,000 clones, about 88% occurring once. The material was CD4+ or CD8+ T cells sorted from blood, obtained in a trial of the OX40 agonist ivuxolimab. These receptors originate from an adult with an advanced solid tumor such as melanoma, head and neck, liver or kidney cancer.

The V and J genes are TRBV30 and TRBJ2-7; possibly TRBD1 or TRBD2 for D (6 bases each). Looked up from germline, CDR1 is GTSNPN and CDR2 is SVGIG (reference sequence). The V gene lost 0 bases and the J gene lost 6 bases, with 15 bases spanning the gap. This CDR3 has 14 residues. CDR3 residues: CAWSVQGGRLEQYF. The CDR3 region has the DNA TGTGCCTGGAGTGTACAAGGGGGGCGGCTCGAGCAGTACTTC.

The V and J genes are TRBV30 and TRBJ1-1, with D hard to call. Germline-derived CDR1 and CDR2 are GTSNPN and SVGIG (reference sequence). V was cut by 3 bases and J by 2 bases, with 10 bases left in between. The CDR3 is made up of 13 amino acids. The CDR3 protein is CAWRWDLNTEAFF. The CDR3 coding sequence is TGTGCCTGGAGGTGGGATCTTAACACTGAAGCTTTCTTT.

The V and J genes are TRBV10-2 and TRBJ2-2; D may be TRBD2 (6 bases). The CDR3 has 16 amino acids. Germline V gene lookup returns CDR1 WSHSY and CDR2 SAAADI. Trimming removed 3 bases at V and 4 bases at J, with 15 bases between. The CDR3, as DNA: TGCGCCAGCAGTGACCGGGCTAGCGTCTTCACCGGGGAGCTGTTTTTT. Translation gives CASSDRASVFTGELFF.

This chain joins TRBV5-4 and TRBJ1-1; 7 nucleotides agree with TRBD1. The germline CDR1 and CDR2 sequences are SGHNT and YYREEE (reference sequence). After removal of 6 bases from V and 4 bases from J, the junction contained 9 bases not matched to a gene. This CDR3 contains 14 residues. The CDR3 nucleotides are TGTGCCAGCACCATCGACAGGGTAAGCACTGAAGCTTTCTTT. Amino acid sequence: CASTIDRVSTEAFF.

The chain couples TRBV7-6 to TRBJ2-3; TRBD2 matches 9 bases. Trimming cost V 3 bases and J 1 base; bases outside gene matches: 17. The germline gives CDR1 SGHVS, CDR2 FNYEAQ. This CDR3 has 20 residues. CDR3 DNA sequence: TGTGCCAGCAGCTTTGATCCGGGACTAGCAGGGAGTGGGGGCACAGATACGCAGTATTTT. Encoded protein: CASSFDPGLAGSGGTDTQYF.

Only one count was recorded for this clone. The gene calls are TRBV11-2 and TRBJ2-5; a possible D gene is TRBD1 (5 bases). Between the trimmed V and J ends, which lost 2 bases and 2 bases, there was a span of 15 bases. The length of the CDR3 is 16 residues. Germline loops: CDR1 SGHAT, CDR2 FQNNGV. In DNA, the CDR3 is TGTGCCAGCAGCTTATTCCTGTGGGGCCAGCAAGAGACCCAGTACTTC. Translating gives CASSLFLWGQQETQYF.

The chain joins TRBV7-9 to TRBJ2-3; tentative D call: TRBD2 (6 bases). V lost 5 bases and J 1 base, leaving 16 bases between the germline ends. This CDR3 region has 16 residues. Germline V lookup: CDR1 SEHNR, CDR2 FQNEAQ (reference sequence). The CDR3 region has the DNA TGTGCCAGCAGCCGGAAGCGGGCTAGCGGCACAGATACGCAGTATTTT. This encodes CASSRKRASGTDTQYF.

J is TRBJ1-1 and V is TRBV30; maybe TRBD1 (5 bases). Germline-derived CDR1 and CDR2 are GTSNPN and SVGIG (reference sequence). The V end was cut by 4 bases, the J end by 3 bases, with 9 bases between. CDR3 length equals 12 residues. CDR3: CAWTSGYTEAFF. The DNA for the CDR3 is TGTGCCTGGACCTCAGGGTACACTGAAGCTTTCTTT.

The chain carries TRBV28 and TRBJ2-6; D gene uncertain. Looked up from germline, CDR1 is MDHEN and CDR2 is SYDVKM. The CDR3 is made up of 15 amino acids. The V end lost 4 bases, the J end lost 0 bases, and 7 bases lay between the germline ends. The CDR3 DNA reads TGTGCCAGCAGTTCCTGGAGCTCTGGGGCCAACGTCCTGACTTTC. Encoded protein: CASSSWSSGANVLTF.

The CDR3 sequence: CATSRYGQQLNEQYF. The CDR3 coding sequence is TGTGCCACCAGCAGATACGGACAGCAGTTGAACGAGCAGTACTTC. This chain links TRBV15 with TRBJ2-7; weak D call: TRBD1 (6 bases). The germline gives CDR1 LNHNV, CDR2 YYDKDF (reference sequence). The CDR3 length is 15 residues. V lost 2 bases to trimming and J lost 5 bases, with 16 bases between them. Using reference TRBV15 and TRBJ2-7 for the parts outside the CDR3, the full variable domain is DAMVIQNPRYQVTQFGKPVTLSCSQTLNHNVMYWYQQKSSQAPKLLFHYYDKDFNNEADTPDNFQSRRPNTSFCFLDIRSPGLGDTAMYLCATSRYGQQLNEQYFGPGTRLTVT.

The chain has TRBV5-4 and TRBJ1-5; the D gene is possibly TRBD1 (6 bases). This CDR3 comprises 14 residues. Germline V gene lookup returns CDR1 SGHNT and CDR2 YYREEE (reference sequence). V lost 0 bases and J 2 bases, leaving 6 bases between the germline ends. The CDR3 DNA follows: TGTGCCAGCAGCTTGGACAGGGGCAATCAGCCCCAGCATTTT. This codes for CASSLDRGNQPQHF.

CDR3 nucleotide sequence: TGTGCCACCAGCAGAGTCCTATCGGGGATACCTGAAGCTTTCTTT. Translating it yields CATSRVLSGIPEAFF. J is TRBJ1-1 and V is TRBV15, with no clear D. Germline assignment: CDR1 LNHNV and CDR2 YYDKDF (reference sequence). Trimming took off 1 base at V and 6 bases at J, with 15 bases between the two ends. The CDR3 sequence is 15 residues long.

V gene TRBV9 combines with J gene TRBJ2-5; perhaps TRBD1 as D (6 bases). Germline V gene lookup returns CDR1 SGDLS and CDR2 YYNGEE. V lost 0 bases to trimming and J lost 2 bases, with 14 bases between them. The CDR3 sequence is 16 residues long. This CDR3 is CASSVGNRAGQETQYF. In nucleotides, the CDR3 is TGTGCCAGCAGCGTAGGAAACAGGGCCGGACAAGAGACCCAGTACTTC.

The gene calls are TRBV4-1 and TRBJ2-7; TRBD2 agrees at 13 bases. Germline lookup yields CDR1 MGHRA and CDR2 YSYEKL. V lost 0 bases, J lost 4 bases, and 3 bases stayed unmatched. The CDR3 loop spans 16 amino acids. The CDR3, as DNA: TGCGCCAGCAGCCAAGATGGACTAGCGGGAGTATACGAGCAGTACTTC. Translating it yields CASSQDGLAGVYEQYF.

There are a few counts of this clone. This rearrangement joins TRBV19 to TRBJ1-1; tentatively, D is TRBD1 (6 bases). Between the trimmed V and J ends, which lost 5 bases and 4 bases, there was a span of 14 bases. The CDR3 length is 14 residues. Germline assignment: CDR1 LNHDA and CDR2 SQIVND (reference sequence). The CDR3 nucleotides are TGTGCCAGTAGTTCCACAGGGTCGAGCACTGAAGCTTTCTTT. This codes for CASSSTGSSTEAFF. The entire variable domain, with the rest obtained from reference TRBV19 and TRBJ1-1, is as follows: DGGITQSPKYLFRKEGQNVTLSCEQNLNHDAMYWYRQDPGQGLRLIYYSQIVNDFQKGDIAEGYSVSREKKESFPLTVTSAQKNPTAFYLCASSSTGSSTEAFFGQGTRLTVV.

This clone was seen only once. The rearrangement joins TRBV19 to TRBJ2-3, with D perhaps matching TRBD1 or TRBD2 (6 bases each). This CDR3 has 14 amino acids. The V end was cut by 2 bases, the J end by 5 bases, with 11 bases between. CDR1 is LNHDA and CDR2 is SQIVND in the germline V gene (reference sequence). CDR3 in amino acids: CASSIRGEQDTQYF. The DNA of the CDR3 is TGTGCCAGTAGTATAAGGGGGGAACAAGATACGCAGTATTTT.

The chain employs TRBV28 and TRBJ2-5; 12 nucleotides align to TRBD2. CDR1 and CDR2 from the germline V gene are MDHEN and SYDVKM. V gave up 4 bases and J gave up 3 bases; unmatched junction bases: 0. CDR3 length equals 14 residues. In DNA form, the CDR3 reads TGTGCCAGCAGTTCTAGCGGGGGGGAAGAGACCCAGTACTTC. Its translation is CASSSSGGEETQYF.

CDR3 coding DNA: TGTGCCAGCAGCTCCCAGACTAGCGGGGGGGCCAATGAGCAGTTCTTC. Translation gives CASSSQTSGGANEQFF. The chain links TRBV7-2 to TRBJ2-1, with TRBD2 matching 14 bases. Germline CDR1 reads SGHTA; CDR2 reads FQGNSA. The V and J ends lost 4 bases and 6 bases, in that order; junction bases with no gene match: 5. The CDR3 has 16 amino acids.

The chain carries TRBV4-3 and TRBJ2-3, with TRBD2 matching 8 bases. This CDR3 is 16 amino acids long. V dropped 0 bases and J dropped 3; count of bases not matched to a gene: 5. Germline loops: CDR1 LGHNA, CDR2 YSLEER. CDR3 nucleotide sequence: TGCGCCAGCAGCCAAGAGAGGGCTAGCGGGACAGATACGCAGTATTTT. It encodes CASSQERASGTDTQYF.